This TCR beta chain was sequenced in a study of T-cell reconstitution after alpha-beta-depleted transplantation in children. V gave up 6 bases and J gave up 3 bases, with 18 bases separating them. From germline, CDR1 is DFQATT and CDR2 SNEGSKA (reference sequence). This CDR3 has 15 amino acids. This sample's TCRbeta library carried unique molecular identifier barcodes. TCRdb re-called the PCR reads with MiXCR, one entry per CDR3 protein. The data show hundreds of thousands of distinct CDR3 sequences, around 13% seen once. This clonotype was observed a handful of times. No antigen is known for it. Broader study findings: Reports say that about two months after transplant, the alpha-beta T cells came out of several hundred graft clones that had expanded. Among T cells one year after transplant, newly produced cells accounted for most counts and diversity.

The specimen comprised PBMCs, sampled before TCRalphabeta/CD19-depleted stem cell transplant. The chain uses TRBV20-1 and TRBJ2-1, with a weak D call TRBD2 (6 bases). The clonotype was recovered from a girl between 2 and 10 years old with congenital amegakaryocytic thrombocytopenia, due to receive a stem cell transplant. CDR3 coding DNA: TGCAGTGCAAGCCTCGGGAGAGCGGGCTACAATGAGCAGTTCTTC. This sequence encodes CSASLGRAGYNEQFF.